The source of this T cell receptor (beta chain) is a study of T cells after yellow fever vaccination. In TCRdb, the 5' RACE reads were re-called with MiXCR into one record per CDR3 protein. Altogether nearly 550,000 distinct CDR3 sequences are present, approximately 21% being singletons, with the ten largest covering approximately 14%. The CDR3 has 13 residues. Germline V gives CDR1 SGHRS, CDR2 YFSETQ. After removal of 5 bases from V and 6 bases from J, the junction contained 6 bases not matched to a gene. This chain joins TRBV5-1 and TRBJ1-2, with TRBD1 identical over 8 bases. The receptor was derived from a man aged 30-40 years who received the YFV17D yellow fever vaccine. This specimen was PBMCs, taken 15 days after the yellow fever booster vaccination. In nucleotides, the CDR3 is TGCGCCAGCAGTGGGCAGGGGGCAAATGGCTACACCTTC. Its protein is CASSGQGANGYTF. Drawing the rest from reference TRBV5-1 and TRBJ1-2, the complete variable domain is KAGVTQTPRYLIKTRGQQVTLSCSPISGHRSVSWYQQTPGQGLQFLFEYFSETQRNKGNFPGRFSGRQFSNSRSEMNVSTLELGDSALYLCASSGQGANGYTFGSGTRLTVV.